The 30 T cell receptor beta chains below come from one sample, sequenced in a study of post-analysis software for immune sequencing data. Overall study results and limits: Compared with controls, patients had more of 4 to 6 TRBV segments, including TRBV5-6, TRBV5-1 and TRBV20-1.

For these receptors, no antigen is known. The TCR beta cDNA libraries carried unique molecular identifiers. MiXCR was run by TCRdb on the PCR reads, yielding one entry per CDR3 protein. Among about 770,000 distinct CDR3 sequences listed, about 43% were seen once. Sample: blood. The source of these receptors is a girl aged 10 to 17 with multiple sclerosis.

The chain employs TRBV5-1 and TRBJ2-3, with a tentative D call TRBD2 (6 bases). CDR1 is SGHRS, CDR2 YFSETQ, per germline. This CDR3 is 16 amino acids long. Trimming removed 1 base from V and 0 bases from J, with 12 bases in between. The CDR3 here is CASSLNAGTSTDTQYF. The CDR3 nucleotides read TGCGCCAGCAGCTTGAATGCGGGAACTAGCACAGATACGCAGTATTTT.

The CDR3 protein is CASSFLTSGSGNEQFF. CDR3 coding DNA: TGTGCCAGCAGTTTCCTGACTAGCGGGAGCGGCAATGAGCAGTTCTTC. V usage is TRBV6-5 and J usage is TRBJ2-1; 12 bases align to TRBD2. Unmatched junction bases numbered 7, after V lost 4 bases and J lost 6 bases. This CDR3 has 16 residues. Germline CDR1 reads MNHEY; CDR2 reads SVGAGI.

This clonotype was recorded a few times. This chain connects TRBV7-3 to TRBJ2-5; no definite D call. The CDR3 consists of 12 residues. Trimming pared 5 bases from V and 5 bases from J, leaving 9 bases between. Germline V gene lookup returns CDR1 SGHTA and CDR2 FQGTGA. CDR3 coding DNA: TGTGCCAGCAGCCACCACCGCGAGACCCAGTACTTC. It specifies CASSHHRETQYF. Complete variable domain (other parts from reference TRBV7-3 and TRBJ2-5): GAGVSQTPSNKVTEKGKYVELRCDPISGHTALYWYRQSLGQGPEFLIYFQGTGAADDSGLPNDRFFAVRPEGSVSTLKIQRTERGDSAVYLCASSHHRETQYFGPGTRLLVL.

This sequence joins TRBV12-3 or TRBV12-4 and TRBJ2-7, with 8 bases that match TRBD1. After removal of 5 bases from V and 6 bases from J, the junction contained 3 bases not matched to a gene. This CDR3 contains 12 residues. The CDR3: CASSSGQGEQYF. The CDR3 DNA is TGTGCCAGCAGTAGTGGACAGGGCGAGCAGTACTTC.

The chain has TRBV12-3 or TRBV12-4 and TRBJ2-5, with TRBD2 matching over 10 bases. The tail of the sequence fits TRBJ2-4 better, so the J call may be wrong. CDR3 size: 17 residues. The CDR3 here is CASSSLASGRGQNIQYF. CDR3 DNA: TGTGCCAGCAGTTCCCTGGCTAGCGGGAGAGGCCAAAACATTCAGTACTTC.

This rearrangement joins TRBV29-1 to TRBJ2-1, with 7 bases matching TRBD1. Trimming at V came to 1 base and at J to 2 bases, leaving 8 bases not matched to a gene. The CDR3 loop spans 16 amino acids. Per the germline V gene, CDR1 is SQVTM and CDR2 is ANQGSEA. The CDR3 DNA follows: TGCAGCGTTGAAGGGTGGGACAGTTTACCCTACAATGAGCAGTTCTTC. Its protein product is CSVEGWDSLPYNEQFF.

CDR3 region: CASSIAGLADSATQYF. The CDR3 nucleotides read TGCGCCAGCAGCATCGCGGGACTAGCGGACTCAGCGACCCAGTACTTC. V is TRBV5-1 and J is TRBJ2-7; 11 nucleotides align to TRBD2. TRBJ2-5 matches the DNA end more closely, so the J call is doubtful. The CDR3 consists of 16 residues. Germline V lookup: CDR1 SGHRS, CDR2 YFSETQ.

The rearrangement links TRBV28 to TRBJ2-1; D may be TRBD1 or TRBD2 (5 bases each). The CDR3 spans 16 residues. The germline V and J ends were trimmed by 5 bases and 7 bases, with 21 bases remaining between them. Germline assignment: CDR1 MDHEN and CDR2 SYDVKM. CDR3 coding DNA: TGTGCCAGCAGTCTAACCCGAGGGCCCGAGGGGAATGAGCAGTTCTTC. Its protein is CASSLTRGPEGNEQFF. The full variable domain, in which reference TRBV28 and TRBJ2-1 provide the parts outside the CDR3, is DVKVTQSSRYLVKRTGEKVFLECVQDMDHENMFWYRQDPGLGLRLIYFSYDVKMKEKGDIPEGYSVSREKKERFSLILESASTNQTSMYLCASSLTRGPEGNEQFFGPGTRLTVL.

This clonotype turned up a few times. The chain employs TRBV11-2 and TRBJ1-1; 8 bases map to TRBD1. Germline V gene data show CDR1 as SGHAT and CDR2 as FQNNGV. This CDR3 is built from 16 residues. After removal of 5 bases from V and 8 bases from J, the junction contained 16 bases not matched to a gene. The CDR3 region is CASSTSLTSTGAEAFF. The CDR3 DNA reads as TGTGCCAGCAGCACGAGTCTAACGTCGACAGGGGCAGAAGCTTTCTTT.

The rearrangement links TRBV7-9 to TRBJ1-1; D gene uncertain. The V and J ends lost 8 bases and 5 bases respectively, with 15 bases between them. The CDR3 covers 13 residues. The germline V gene encodes CDR1 SEHNR and CDR2 FQNEAQ (reference sequence). CDR3 amino acids: CASRLGGETEAFF. The CDR3 coding sequence is TGTGCCAGCCGCCTTGGTGGGGAGACTGAAGCTTTCTTT.

This chain joins TRBV6-2 or TRBV6-3 and TRBJ1-2, with TRBD1 as a possible D gene (6 bases). CDR3 length: 14 residues. Per germline, CDR1 MNHEY and CDR2 SVGEGT. V lost 8 bases, J lost 0 bases, and 13 bases lay in between. In nucleotides, the CDR3 is TGTGCCAGCGCCCGGACAGCCTCTAACTATGGCTACACCTTC. The encoded protein is CASARTASNYGYTF.

The J gene is TRBJ1-1, the V gene TRBV6-1; a possible D gene is TRBD1 (5 bases). CDR1 and CDR2 from the germline V gene are MNHNS and SASEGT. Between the trimmed V and J ends, which lost 0 bases and 4 bases, there was a span of 9 bases. The CDR3 is 14 residues long. CDR3 amino acids: CASSEAGAATEAFF. As DNA, the CDR3 is TGTGCCAGCAGTGAAGCCGGGGCGGCCACTGAAGCTTTCTTT.

This clonotype was counted a few times. The chain combines TRBV29-1 with TRBJ2-1; 15 nucleotides line up with TRBD2. CDR1 SQVTM and CDR2 ANQGSEA come from the germline V gene. V lost 6 bases and J lost 6; bases outside the gene matches: 12. The length of the CDR3 is 17 residues. CDR3 nucleotides: TGCAGCGTGGGGGGACTAGCGGGAGGATATCGGGTCAATGAGCAGTTCTTC. The encoded protein is CSVGGLAGGYRVNEQFF.

This clonotype was seen at least ten times. The genes are TRBV5-6 and TRBJ2-6, with D perhaps matching TRBD1 (6 bases). The germline V gene encodes CDR1 SGHDT and CDR2 YYEEEE. V gave up 4 bases and J gave up 4 bases, with 12 bases separating them. The CDR3 has 15 amino acids. The CDR3 DNA is TGTGCCAGCAGCAGGCAGGGGTCAGGGGCCAACGTCCTGACTTTC. The encoded protein is CASSRQGSGANVLTF.

This clonotype was observed at least ten times. V and J are TRBV7-8 and TRBJ2-5; TRBD2 might be the D (7 bases). The V end lost 7 bases, the J end lost 4 bases, and 25 bases lay between the germline ends. Germline V gene lookup returns CDR1 SGHVS and CDR2 FQNEAQ. This CDR3 is 17 amino acids long. The CDR3: CASIAGRGAGTRETQYF. The CDR3 bases are TGTGCCAGCATCGCCGGCCGGGGGGCTGGGACTCGAGAGACCCAGTACTTC. Looking up the rest from reference TRBV7-8 and TRBJ2-5 gives the full variable domain: GAGVSQSPRYKVAKRGQDVALRCDPISGHVSLFWYQQALGQGPEFLTYFQNEAQLDKSGLPSDRFFAERPEGSVSTLKIQRTQQEDSAVYLCASIAGRGAGTRETQYFGPGTRLLVL.

This clonotype was seen a few times. This chain links TRBV11-2 with TRBJ2-1; D possibly corresponds to TRBD2 (7 bases). This CDR3 is 15 amino acids long. Per germline, CDR1 SGHAT and CDR2 FQNNGV. V lost 5 bases and J lost 6, with 17 bases in between. CDR3 in DNA: TGTGCCAGCAGCCCCCATAGGGGGGAGGGCAATGAGCAGTTCTTC. This codes for CASSPHRGEGNEQFF.

The chain recombines TRBV12-3 or TRBV12-4 with TRBJ2-3, with 9 bases matching TRBD2. V shed 6 bases and J 5 bases; nucleotides not matched to a gene: 9. The CDR3 has 15 residues. The CDR3: CASRPRSGSGDTQYF. CDR3 sequence (DNA): TGTGCCAGCAGACCTCGTAGCGGGAGTGGAGATACGCAGTATTTT.

V is TRBV6-7 and J is TRBJ2-1; no clear D. TRBV6-7 is assigned to the ORF class and has an uncertain function. CDR3 length: 17 residues. V was clipped by 0 bases and J by 4 bases, with 16 bases between them. DNA of the CDR3: TGTGCCAGCAGTTACTCGATGTTCTTGACCCGGTACAATGAGCAGTTCTTC. It translates to CASSYSMFLTRYNEQFF.

The chain has TRBV7-8 and TRBJ2-5, with D perhaps TRBD1 or TRBD2 (6 bases each). V lost 2 bases and J lost 0, with 16 bases in between. The CDR3 is made up of 17 amino acids. From germline, CDR1 is SGHVS and CDR2 FQNEAQ. The CDR3 coding sequence is TGTGCCAGCAGCTTATGGGGGGCTAGCGCGTACCAAGAGACCCAGTACTTC. It is translated as CASSLWGASAYQETQYF. Supplemented by reference TRBV7-8 and TRBJ2-5, the full variable domain reads GAGVSQSPRYKVAKRGQDVALRCDPISGHVSLFWYQQALGQGPEFLTYFQNEAQLDKSGLPSDRFFAERPEGSVSTLKIQRTQQEDSAVYLCASSLWGASAYQETQYFGPGTRLLVL.

This clonotype turned up a few times. DNA for the CDR3: TGCAGCGTTGAAGATAAGGGGTCTGGGGCCAACGTCCTGACTTTC. Translated, it gives CSVEDKGSGANVLTF. The genes are TRBV29-1 and TRBJ2-6, with D possibly TRBD1 on 5 matching bases. Germline V gives CDR1 SQVTM, CDR2 ANQGSEA. V was shortened by 0 bases and J by 1 base, with 7 bases between the two germline ends. CDR3 length: 15 residues.

The rearrangement links TRBV29-1 to TRBJ1-4; possible D gene TRBD1, 6 bases. The CDR3 has 13 residues. Germline assignment: CDR1 SQVTM and CDR2 ANQGSEA. Trimming cost V 4 bases and J 8 bases, with 14 bases left between them. CDR3 loop: CSVASGGREKLFF. The CDR3 nucleotides are TGCAGCGTTGCGTCTGGGGGGCGCGAAAAACTGTTTTTT.

Only a few counts were recorded for this clonotype. This rearrangement joins TRBV19 to TRBJ2-5; perhaps TRBD2 as D (5 bases). Looked up from germline, CDR1 is LNHDA and CDR2 is SQIVND (reference sequence). V was pared by 3 bases and J by 4 bases, with 9 bases between. CDR3 size: 13 residues. CDR3 sequence reads: CASSIGNSETQYF. CDR3 nucleotides: TGTGCCAGTAGTATCGGGAATTCAGAGACCCAGTACTTC.

A few counts support this clonotype. The chain joins TRBV7-9 to TRBJ2-5; either TRBD1 or TRBD2 may fit D (5 bases each). CDR1 SEHNR and CDR2 FQNEAQ come from the germline V gene (reference sequence). This CDR3 spans 16 amino acids. V was pared by 6 bases and J by 9 bases, with 26 bases between. The CDR3 spells CASSPRDAVWFGSQYF. DNA for the CDR3: TGTGCCAGCAGTCCTCGGGACGCTGTGTGGTTCGGGTCCCAGTACTTC.

The J gene is TRBJ2-5, the V gene TRBV29-1, with 15 nucleotides matching TRBD2. V was clipped by 8 bases and J by 11 bases; unmatched bases: 12. The CDR3 length is 14 residues. CDR1 is SQVTM and CDR2 is ANQGSEA in the germline V gene. The CDR3 protein is CSTGLAGGPQEQYF. Here the CDR3 DNA reads TGCAGCACCGGACTAGCGGGAGGGCCTCAAGAGCAGTACTTC.

This clonotype was seen a handful of times. This chain connects TRBV6-5 to TRBJ1-4; D is unclear. The germline CDR1 and CDR2 sequences are MNHEY and SVGAGI. V lost 4 bases to trimming and J lost 0 bases, with 9 bases between them. The CDR3 extends over 15 amino acids. This CDR3 reads CASSSAGATNEKLFF. The DNA for the CDR3 is TGTGCCAGCAGTTCTGCAGGAGCAACTAATGAAAAACTGTTTTTT.

J is TRBJ1-2 and V is TRBV12-3 or TRBV12-4; 7 bases are shared with TRBD1. J gave up 1 base and V 6 bases, and 11 bases lay outside the gene matches. The CDR3 length is 16 residues. CDR3 bases: TGTGCCAGCAGCAGGGACAGCCGCGGAGTTAACTATGGCTACACCTTC. Protein sequence: CASSRDSRGVNYGYTF.

The gene calls are TRBV29-1 and TRBJ2-7; D might be TRBD2 (6 bases). Per the germline V gene, CDR1 is SQVTM and CDR2 is ANQGSEA. This CDR3 is 15 amino acids long. Trimming cost V 4 bases and J 0 bases, with 16 bases left between them. This CDR3 reads CSVVAGGSGSYEQYF. CDR3 nucleotide sequence: TGCAGCGTTGTGGCCGGAGGGAGCGGCTCCTACGAGCAGTACTTC.

The chain has TRBV29-1 and TRBJ2-6, with 7 positions matching TRBD1. J was trimmed by 1 base and V by 6 bases; bases with no gene match: 12. Germline CDR1 reads SQVTM; CDR2 reads ANQGSEA. The CDR3 has 17 residues. DNA for the CDR3: TGCAGCGTCAACGACAGGGAAGCGTTATCTGGGGCCAACGTCCTGACTTTC. As protein: CSVNDREALSGANVLTF.

This clonotype was seen just once. This chain links TRBV10-1 with TRBJ1-2; D is undetermined. Between the trimmed V and J ends, which lost 7 bases and 6 bases, there was a span of 18 bases. The CDR3 runs to 14 residues. Germline V gene lookup returns CDR1 WNHNN and CDR2 SYGVQD (reference sequence). The CDR3 region has the DNA TGCGCCAGCACCAACCATGGCGCCGAGGATGGCTACACCTTC. Translation: CASTNHGAEDGYTF.

This clonotype showed up just once. This chain connects TRBV9 to TRBJ2-7; 9 positions agree with TRBD2. V shed 2 bases and J 2 bases; nucleotides not matched to a gene: 2. CDR3 length equals 14 residues. Germline V gives CDR1 SGDLS, CDR2 YYNGEE. The CDR3 DNA follows: TGTGCCAGCAGCGTCTCTAGCGGGACCTACGAGCAGTACTTC. Amino acid sequence: CASSVSSGTYEQYF.